The clone carrying this T cell receptor beta chain came up a few times. What it recognizes is unknown. This sample was included in a study of vaccination effects on CD4 cells after COVID-19. Study-level background: Prior to sequencing, the ViraFEST assay stimulated PBMC with viral peptide pools, which expanded the antigen-specific CD4+ T cells. Study-level points and caveats: Infection-derived and vaccine-derived clones contracted markedly late after vaccination.

Subsequent to 10 days of culture, CD4+ T cells were isolated. Method: immunoSEQ multiplex PCR; TCRdb's copy keeps in-frame clones and lacks some. The data contain 40,000 to 55,000 clones, roughly four fifths of them singletons. Trimming took 6 bases from V and 5 from J; bases not matched to a gene: 16. The germline V gene has CDR1 SGHNT and CDR2 YENEEA. The CDR3 totals 17 residues. V and J are TRBV11-3 and TRBJ2-7; 10 nucleotides align to TRBD2. This clonotype was sampled from a human donor who had a prior SARS-CoV-2 infection. The material was CD4+ T cells from PBMCs cultured without peptide, obtained before COVID-19 vaccination. The CDR3 loop is CASSQAGGPAISHEQYF. Written as DNA, the CDR3 is TGTGCCAGCAGTCAAGCGGGAGGGCCGGCCATTTCTCACGAGCAGTACTTC.